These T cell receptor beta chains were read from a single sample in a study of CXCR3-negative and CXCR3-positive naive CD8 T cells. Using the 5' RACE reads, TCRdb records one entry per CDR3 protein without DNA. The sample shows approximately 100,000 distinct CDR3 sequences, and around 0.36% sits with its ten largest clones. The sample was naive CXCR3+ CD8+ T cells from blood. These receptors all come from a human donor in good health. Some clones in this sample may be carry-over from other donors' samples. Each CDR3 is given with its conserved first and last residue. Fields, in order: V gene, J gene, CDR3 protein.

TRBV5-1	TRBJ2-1	CASSLVGLAYEQFF
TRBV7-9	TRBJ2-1	CASSLPIPPNEQFF
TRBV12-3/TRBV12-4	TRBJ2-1	CASSLGYVEGEQFF
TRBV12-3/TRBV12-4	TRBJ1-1	CASSLSGQGRVNTEAFF
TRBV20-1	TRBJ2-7	CSASWGLAGVLSYEQYF
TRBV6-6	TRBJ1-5	CASSYSLTRGHSNRPQHF
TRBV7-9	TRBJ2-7	CASSRTSGGDYEQYF
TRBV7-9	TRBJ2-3	CASSQTGGAGTDTQYF
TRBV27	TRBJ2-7	CASSPTDSWAYEQYF
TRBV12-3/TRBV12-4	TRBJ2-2	CASSLTSITGELFF
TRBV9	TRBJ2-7	CASSVGASGLEQYF
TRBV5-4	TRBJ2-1	CASTWTSGIYNEQFF
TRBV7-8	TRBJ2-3	CASSLLGGFTDTQYF
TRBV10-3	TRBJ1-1	CAIRQDTLNTEAFF
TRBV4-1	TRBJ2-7	CASSLNGASEQYF
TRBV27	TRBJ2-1	CASSFVGTVTYEQFF
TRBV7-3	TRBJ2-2	CASSLFLAGAFTGELFF
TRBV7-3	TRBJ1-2	CASSAVGQVDYGYTF
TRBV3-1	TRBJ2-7	CASSDGIGLLGEQYF
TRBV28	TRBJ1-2	CARTTGIRRGYTF
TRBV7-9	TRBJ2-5	CASSFLTSEETQYF
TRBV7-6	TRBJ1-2	CASSLEWGGGETYTF
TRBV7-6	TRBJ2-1	CASSLGSGGADEQFF
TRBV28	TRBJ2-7	CASTPWTGASYEQYF
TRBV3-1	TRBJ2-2	CASSQERPSGTTGELFF
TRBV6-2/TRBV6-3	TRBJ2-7	CASSPTGLFYEQYF
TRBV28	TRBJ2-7	CASVGASYEQYF
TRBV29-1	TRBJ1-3	CSAGQGTGNTIYF
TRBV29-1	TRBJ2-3	CSVDGVLVPGDTQYF
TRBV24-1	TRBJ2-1	CATSDFKGPWNEQFF
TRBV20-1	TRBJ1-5	CSARVLGLEGQPQHF
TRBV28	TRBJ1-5	CASSSGTVYSNQPQHF
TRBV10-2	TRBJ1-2	CASGGRSDLWWGYTF
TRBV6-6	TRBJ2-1	CASSRQGSYNEQFF
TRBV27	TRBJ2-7	CASSFQGGPYEQYF